The clone carrying this T cell receptor (beta chain) was observed a few times. This CDR3 region has 12 residues. Germline-derived CDR1 and CDR2 are SQVTM and ANQGSEA. Trimming took off 4 bases at V and 6 bases at J, with 12 bases between the two ends. The data originate from a study of blood T cell repertoires in COVID-19. Original handling: Cell counts per sample came from amplifying reference gene primers. TCRdb keeps only in-frame clones here, not all; method: immunoSEQ multiplex PCR. V, J and clone size are those of that table, while D and trimming were read from the DNA. The sample has 650,000 to 800,000 clones, around 89% seen once.

Sample: peripheral blood. The TCR was taken from a woman under 30 with acute or convalescent COVID-19. The chain combines TRBV29-1 with TRBJ1-2; no clear D gene. The CDR3 protein is CSVAAGFDGYTF. CDR3 nucleotide sequence: TGCAGCGTTGCCGCGGGGTTCGATGGCTACACCTTC.